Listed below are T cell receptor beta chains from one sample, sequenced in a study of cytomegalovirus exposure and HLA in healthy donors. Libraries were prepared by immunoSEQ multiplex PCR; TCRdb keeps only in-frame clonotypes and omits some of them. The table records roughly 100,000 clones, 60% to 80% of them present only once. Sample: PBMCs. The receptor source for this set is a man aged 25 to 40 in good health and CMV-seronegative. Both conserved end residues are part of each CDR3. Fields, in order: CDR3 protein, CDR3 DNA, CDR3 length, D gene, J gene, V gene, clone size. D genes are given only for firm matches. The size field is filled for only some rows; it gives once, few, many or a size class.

CDR3: CASSGTVSGNTIYF; DNA: TGTGCCAGTAGCGGGACAGTCTCTGGAAACACCATATATTTT; length: 14; D: TRBD1; J: TRBJ1-3; V: TRBV19; size: .
CDR3: CASSGAGNQPQHF; DNA: TGTGCCAGCAGTGGTGCAGGCAATCAGCCCCAGCATTTT; length: 13; D: .; J: TRBJ1-5; V: TRBV28; size: .
CDR3: CAWRAAASTDTQYF; DNA: TGTGCCTGGAGAGCAGCGGCTAGCACAGATACGCAGTATTTT; length: 14; D: .; J: TRBJ2-3; V: TRBV30; size: .
CDR3: CASSAEGVSGNTIYF; DNA: TGTGCCAGCAGCGCAGAAGGGGTCTCTGGAAACACCATATATTTT; length: 15; D: .; J: TRBJ1-3; V: TRBV9; size: few
CDR3: CASSLNRGTDTEAFF; DNA: TGTGCCAGCAGCCTAAACCGGGGGACGGACACTGAAGCTTTCTTT; length: 15; D: .; J: TRBJ1-1; V: TRBV7-2; size: .
CDR3: CASSLKASSGSTDTQYF; DNA: TGTGCCAGCAGCTTAAAAGCGTCTAGCGGGAGCACAGATACGCAGTATTTT; length: 17; D: TRBD2; J: TRBJ2-3; V: TRBV7-3; size: few
CDR3: CASSQEVDNEQFF; DNA: TGCGCCAGCAGCCAAGAGGTAGACAATGAGCAGTTCTTC; length: 13; D: .; J: TRBJ2-1; V: TRBV4-3; size: .
CDR3: CASSPPQGQNTEAFF; DNA: TGTGCCAGCTCACCGCCCCAGGGTCAGAACACTGAAGCTTTCTTT; length: 15; D: .; J: TRBJ1-1; V: TRBV18; size: .
CDR3: CASSSYRVGDTEAFF; DNA: TGTGCCAGCAGTTCCTACAGGGTTGGGGACACTGAAGCTTTCTTT; length: 15; D: .; J: TRBJ1-1; V: TRBV27; size: .
CDR3: CASSPAGGSNYGYTF; DNA: TGTGCCAGCAGCCCGGCCGGAGGGAGCAACTATGGCTACACCTTC; length: 15; D: .; J: TRBJ1-2; V: TRBV7-2; size: .
CDR3: CASSRLAGTDTQYF; DNA: TGTGCCAGCAGCCGACTAGCGGGCACAGATACGCAGTATTTT; length: 14; D: TRBD2; J: TRBJ2-3; V: TRBV7-3; size: few
CDR3: CASSYSIGAGGIEQYF; DNA: TGTGCCAGCAGTTACTCGATCGGGGCAGGGGGAATCGAGCAGTACTTC; length: 16; D: TRBD1; J: TRBJ2-7; V: TRBV6-5; size: .
CDR3: CASSLVGSGGGRNEQFF; DNA: TGTGCCAGCAGCTTAGTCGGTAGCGGGGGAGGTAGGAATGAGCAGTTCTTC; length: 17; D: TRBD2; J: TRBJ2-1; V: TRBV7-2; size: .
CDR3: CASTLDSLYSYNEQFF; DNA: TGTGCCAGCACTTTGGACAGTCTTTACTCGTACAATGAGCAGTTCTTC; length: 16; D: .; J: TRBJ2-1; V: TRBV2; size: few
CDR3: CASQTGLGTYEQYF; DNA: TGTGCCAGTCAAACAGGGCTGGGGACCTACGAGCAGTACTTC; length: 14; D: .; J: TRBJ2-7; V: TRBV27; size: .
CDR3: CASSHRTGHTDTQYF; DNA: TGTGCCAGCAGCCACAGGACAGGACACACAGATACGCAGTATTTT; length: 15; D: TRBD1; J: TRBJ2-3; V: TRBV14; size: few
CDR3: CASSSTTGGTMNTEAFF; DNA: TGTGCCAGCAGTTCAACGACAGGGGGTACGATGAACACTGAAGCTTTCTTT; length: 17; D: TRBD1; J: TRBJ1-1; V: TRBV27; size: .
CDR3: CASSAGTGGETQYF; DNA: TGTGCCAGCAGCGCCGGGACAGGGGGGGAGACCCAGTACTTC; length: 14; D: TRBD1; J: TRBJ2-5; V: TRBV7-9; size: .